This TCR beta chain was sequenced in a study of blood T cell repertoires in COVID-19. Study at large: T cells, B-cell-depleted T cells, or PBMCs supplied cDNA or gDNA.

The CDR3 runs 15 residues. Germline CDR1 reads KGHSH; CDR2 reads LQKENI. Trimming pared 6 bases from V and 2 bases from J, leaving 16 bases between. TCRdb's table, derived via immunoSEQ multiplex PCR, lists solely in-frame clones and lacks some. Of 95,000 to 150,000 clones in the sample, around three quarters were seen once. Sequencing used peripheral blood. J is TRBJ1-1 and V is TRBV18; D may be TRBD1 (6 bases). The receptor's source is a man aged 55-75 years with active or convalescent COVID-19. CDR3 bases: TGTGCCAGCTCCCTCGGTCTACAGGGAAACACTGAAGCTTTCTTT. Translated: CASSLGLQGNTEAFF.